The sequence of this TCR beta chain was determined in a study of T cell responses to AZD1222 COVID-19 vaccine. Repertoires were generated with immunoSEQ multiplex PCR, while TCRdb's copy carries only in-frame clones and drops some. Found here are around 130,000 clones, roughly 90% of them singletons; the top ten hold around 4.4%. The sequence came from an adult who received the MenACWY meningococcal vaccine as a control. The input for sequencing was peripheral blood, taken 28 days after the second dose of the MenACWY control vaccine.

Here the CDR3 DNA reads TGTGCCAGCAGCTTGGTGTCAGGACAGGGGAACACTGAAGCTTTCTTT. Its protein product is CASSLVSGQGNTEAFF. The chain is built from TRBV5-6 and TRBJ1-1, with 8 bases identical to TRBD1. This CDR3 has 16 amino acids. Unmatched junction bases numbered 5, after V lost 0 bases and J lost 1 base. From germline, CDR1 is SGHDT and CDR2 YYEEEE. The full variable domain, rest sourced from reference TRBV5-6 and TRBJ1-1, is DAGVTQSPTHLIKTRGQQVTLRCSPKSGHDTVSWYQQALGQGPQFIFQYYEEEERQRGNFPDRFSGHQFPNYSSELNVNALLLGDSALYLCASSLVSGQGNTEAFFGQGTRLTVV.